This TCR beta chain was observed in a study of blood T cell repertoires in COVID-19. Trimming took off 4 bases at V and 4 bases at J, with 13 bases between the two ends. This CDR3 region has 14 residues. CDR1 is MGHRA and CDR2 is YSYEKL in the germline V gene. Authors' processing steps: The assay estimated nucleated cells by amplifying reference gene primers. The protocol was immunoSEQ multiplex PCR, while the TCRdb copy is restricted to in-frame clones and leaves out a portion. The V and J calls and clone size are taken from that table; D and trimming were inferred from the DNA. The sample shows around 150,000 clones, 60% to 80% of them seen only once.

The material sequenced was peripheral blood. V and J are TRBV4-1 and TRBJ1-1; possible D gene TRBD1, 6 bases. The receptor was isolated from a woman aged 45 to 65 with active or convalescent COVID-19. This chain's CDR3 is CASSLGGAVTEAFF. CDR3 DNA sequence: TGCGCCAGCAGCCTGGGGGGGGCGGTCACTGAAGCTTTCTTT.